This T cell receptor (beta chain) was recorded in a study of Graves' ophthalmopathy and Graves' hyperthyroidism. Findings of the study overall: Clonotypes were expanded in thyroid at above 0.001 frequency, and most also appeared in blood.

Beta-chain TCR CDR3 regions were amplified from RNA transcripts. First-round RT-PCR relied on HTBI primers, and a second-round multiplex PCR came next. TCRdb itself ran the multiplex PCR reads through MiXCR, one entry per CDR3 protein. The sample contains 650,000 to 900,000 distinct CDR3 sequences, roughly 41% of which appear only once. This clonotype has more than one count but fewer than ten. Its cognate antigen is unknown. Additional autoimmune diseases, uncontrolled infections, pregnancy or lactation disqualified patients. Isolation of PBMCs was performed using 8 to 10 ml of fresh peripheral blood. The length of the CDR3 is 15 residues. The V gene lost 5 bases and the J gene lost 1 base, with 12 bases spanning the gap.

Sequencing was carried out using peripheral blood. The chain combines TRBV12-3 or TRBV12-4 with TRBJ1-5; tentative D call: TRBD1 (5 bases). The TCR comes from an adult man with Graves' ophthalmopathy. CDR3 nucleotide sequence: TGTGCCAGCAGTGAGGGGAGGCGAAGCAATCAGCCCCAGCATTTT. Its translation is CASSEGRRSNQPQHF.